A single sample is the source of the 8 T cell receptor beta chains below, sequenced in a study of T cell repertoires in aging, cancer and after chemotherapy. Multiplex touch-down PCR with TRB-A/B primers amplified rearranged V-D-J TRB sequences. TCRdb analysed the multiplex PCR reads with MiXCR anew, one entry per CDR3 protein. The profile shows over 15,000 distinct CDR3 sequences, less than 45% of them singletons. Amplification of TCR beta used genomic DNA extracted from peripheral blood. Sequencing used blood. The receptors stem from a human donor with a solid tumor.

The rearrangement joins TRBV18 to TRBJ2-1; TRBD1 agrees at 12 bases. CDR3 length: 15 residues. The ends lost 3 bases at V and 8 bases at J; junction bases unmatched: 5. Per germline, CDR1 KGHSH and CDR2 LQKENI. CDR3 protein: CASSPGQGASDEQFF. The CDR3 DNA reads as TGTGCCAGCTCACCGGGACAGGGGGCTTCGGATGAGCAGTTCTTC.

This clonotype was observed a handful of times. The CDR3 DNA follows: TGTGCCAGCAGCCCCGATAGGTCAGATGAGCAGTTCTTC. This gives the protein CASSPDRSDEQFF. The chain employs TRBV7-9 and TRBJ2-1, with unresolved D. Per germline, CDR1 SEHNR and CDR2 FQNEAQ (reference sequence). V was cut by 5 bases and J by 8 bases, with 13 bases left in between. The CDR3 contains 13 residues.

With respect to this clonotype: A much larger clone lies a single base off, so this may be a read error. The J gene is TRBJ2-1, the V gene TRBV19; TRBD1 matches 10 bases. V shed 11 bases, J shed 4 bases, and the junction held 11 bases outside the gene matches. The CDR3 sequence is 15 residues long. Germline CDR1 reads LNHDA; CDR2 reads SQIVND (reference sequence). The CDR3, as DNA: TGTGCCTTCGAGACCGGACAGGGGGTTTACAATGAGCAGTTCTTC. Its translation is CAFETGQGVYNEQFF.

The chain employs TRBV6-5 and TRBJ2-7, with 8 bases that match TRBD1. This CDR3 has 14 residues. The germline V gene has CDR1 MNHEY and CDR2 SVGAGI. V was clipped by 4 bases and J by 3 bases; unmatched bases: 5. In nucleotides, the CDR3 is TGTGCCAGCAGTTTGAAACAGGGGGGCTACGAGCAGTACTTC. Its translation: CASSLKQGGYEQYF.

The CDR3 sequence is CATSASGTSGPSWGADTQYF. CDR3 sequence (DNA): TGTGCCACCAGTGCCTCCGGGACTAGCGGGCCCTCATGGGGGGCAGATACGCAGTATTTT. This rearrangement joins TRBV24-1 to TRBJ2-3; 12 bases match TRBD2. With 5 bases clipped from V and 4 bases from J, the junction kept 18 bases outside the gene matches. This CDR3 comprises 20 residues. Germline loops: CDR1 KGHDR, CDR2 SFDVKD.

The rearrangement uses TRBV6-2 or TRBV6-3 and TRBJ1-5, with D unclear. CDR1 and CDR2 from the germline V gene are MNHEY and SVGEGT. The CDR3 loop spans 14 amino acids. Trimming stripped 4 bases from V and 3 bases from J, with 10 bases between. CDR3 sequence reads: CASSFGPPNQPQHF. The CDR3 DNA follows: TGTGCCAGCAGTTTTGGACCGCCCAATCAGCCCCAGCATTTT.

This sequence joins TRBV27 and TRBJ2-3; D might be TRBD1 (6 bases). Deletions cut 8 bases from V and 6 bases from J, with 18 bases between. From germline, CDR1 is MNHEY and CDR2 SMNVEV (reference sequence). The CDR3 extends over 14 amino acids. Here the CDR3 reads CASARQVSQDTQYF. DNA for the CDR3: TGTGCCAGCGCACGACAGGTTTCCCAGGATACGCAGTATTTT.

This clonotype is classed as medium-sized. The chain joins TRBV5-6 to TRBJ2-7; D not resolved. V lost 4 bases, J lost 2 bases, and 13 bases lay in between. Looked up from germline, CDR1 is SGHDT and CDR2 is YYEEEE. The CDR3 length is 14 residues. The CDR3 DNA sequence: TGTGCCAGCAGCCCAGGAGTGGGCACCTACGAGCAGTACTTC. It translates to CASSPGVGTYEQYF.